This T cell receptor (beta chain) appears in the sequencing data of a study of shared clonotypes between healthy human individuals. The germline CDR1 and CDR2 sequences are GTSNPN and SVGIG (reference sequence). This CDR3 comprises 18 residues. With 0 bases removed from V and 4 bases from J, the gap between germline ends came to 22 bases. Points on this clone: Its antigen is undetermined.

Evenly divided among several immunoSEQ plates was the genomic DNA of each subset. Repertoires were generated with immunoSEQ multiplex PCR, while TCRdb's copy carries only in-frame clones and drops some. The sample has roughly 520,000 clones; about 96% are singletons. Overall study findings and caveats: Sharing of clonotypes among donors was expected to vary with sequencing depth.

The chain couples TRBV30 to TRBJ2-1; TRBD2 is a possible D gene (6 bases). This TCR was sampled from a woman in her thirties in good health. The sequencing sample was made of naive CD4+ T cells sorted from blood. Subset reported: CD45RA+ positively selected. In DNA form, the CDR3 reads TGTGCCTGGAGTGTACTATTTGATCCCTGGCGGGGATACAATGAGCAGTTCTTC. Protein: CAWSVLFDPWRGYNEQFF.